The rows below give T cell receptor beta chains drawn from one sample of a study of blood T cells in healthy people across ages. TCRdb reprocessed the 5' RACE reads via MiXCR and lists one record per CDR3 protein. The top ten clones hold roughly 37% of a sample with 750,000 to 950,000 distinct CDR3 sequences, 40% to 65% of them seen once. Sequencing was done on a sample of blood. These receptors all come from an older man in good health. Both conserved end residues are part of each CDR3. The order of the fields is V gene, J gene, D gene, clone size, CDR3 length, CDR3 DNA, CDR3 protein. A D gene is named only where the DNA matches it firmly. Some rows mark clone size as missing; the rest say once, few, many or name a class of expanded clone.

TRBV2	TRBJ2-7	TRBD1	few	13	TGTGCCAGCAGTGACGCAGGGGGATACGAGCAGTACTTC	CASSDAGGYEQYF
TRBV6-6	TRBJ1-1	NA	NA	11	TGTGCCAGCAGTTTGTGGGGTGAAGCTTTCTTT	CASSLWGEAFF
TRBV21-1	TRBJ2-1	NA	few	15	TGTGCCAGCAGCAGACTAGCGGGAGATTGGAATGAGCAGTTCTTC	CASSRLAGDWNEQFF
TRBV11-1	TRBJ2-3	NA	few	12	TGTGCCAGCAGCCAATTACAAGATACGCAGTATTTT	CASSQLQDTQYF
TRBV12-3/TRBV12-4	TRBJ2-2	NA	NA	13	TGTGCCACCAGACTAGTAGGTCCCGGGGAGCTGTTTTTT	CATRLVGPGELFF
TRBV20-1	TRBJ1-2	NA	NA	12	TGCAGTGGCCTCGGGGGGATTTATGGCTACACCTTC	CSGLGGIYGYTF
TRBV9	TRBJ2-5	TRBD1	NA	15	TGTGCCAGCAGCCCGCCTCGGACAGGGTTCAATGAACAGTACTTC	CASSPPRTGFNEQYF
TRBV20-1	TRBJ2-1	NA	NA	14	TGCAGTGCTAGAGCAGGGACCCAGAGGGATGAGCAGTTCTTC	CSARAGTQRDEQFF
TRBV5-1	TRBJ1-1	NA	NA	14	TGCGCCAGCAGCCCCGGGAGGGACTCCCGGGAAGCTTTCTTT	CASSPGRDSREAFF
TRBV29-1	TRBJ2-5	NA	few	16	TGCAGCGTAGCTCCAAGCAAGGGACACATCCAAGAGACCCAGTACTTC	CSVAPSKGHIQETQYF
TRBV3-1	TRBJ2-7	TRBD2	NA	13	TGTGCCAGCAGCCAATCGGGAAGAACGGGAGGGTACTTC	CASSQSGRTGGYF
TRBV29-1	TRBJ1-2	TRBD1	NA	13	TGCAGCGTTGAAAGGGAGACAGGGGGCGGCTACACCTTC	CSVERETGGGYTF
TRBV29-1	TRBJ2-4	NA	many	13	TGCAGCGCGGCGGACTTAGCCAAAAACATTCAGTACTTC	CSAADLAKNIQYF
TRBV6-5	TRBJ1-1	NA	NA	15	TGTGCCACCAGACGGGGGGGTATGGCCGGATTAGAAGCTTTCTTT	CATRRGGMAGLEAFF
TRBV28	TRBJ2-3	TRBD2	NA	17	TGTGCCAGCAGTCCTGGACGAGGGACTAGCGGGAGAGATACGCAGTATTTT	CASSPGRGTSGRDTQYF
TRBV7-3	TRBJ2-3	NA	NA	13	TGTGCCAGCAGCGAAGGTACTGCGTTCGCGCAGTATTTT	CASSEGTAFAQYF
TRBV18	TRBJ1-2	NA	NA	12	TGTGCCAGCTCACCAGGGGAAGAAGGCTACACCTTC	CASSPGEEGYTF
TRBV12-3/TRBV12-4	TRBJ2-2	NA	NA	15	TGTGCCACCTCCCGCGGAGGGCGCGGAACCGGGGAGCTGTTTTTT	CATSRGGRGTGELFF
TRBV2	TRBJ2-3	NA	NA	13	TGTGCCAGCAGTGAATACCGAACCCGATACGCGTATTTT	CASSEYRTRYAYF
TRBV7-6	TRBJ2-3	TRBD1	few	17	TGTGCCAGCAGCCACAGGGGGCGAGGTTCGCGCACAGATACGCAGTATTTT	CASSHRGRGSRTDTQYF
TRBV14	TRBJ2-3	NA	many	13	TGTGCCAGCAGCCCCCGACTGGCAGATACGCAGTATTTT	CASSPRLADTQYF
TRBV5-1	TRBJ2-5	TRBD1	few	15	TGCGCCAGCAGCTTGGCGGGACAGGGGGCTAACGAACAGTACTTC	CASSLAGQGANEQYF
TRBV6-2/TRBV6-3	TRBJ1-2	NA	once	15	TGTGCCAGCAGCTCACCACAGAGTCGAGGGTATGGCTACACCTTC	CASSSPQSRGYGYTF
TRBV4-2	TRBJ1-5	NA	NA	15	TGTGCCAGCAGCACCAGGGACGCCGGCAATCAGCCCCAGCATTTT	CASSTRDAGNQPQHF
TRBV6-6	TRBJ2-7	TRBD2	NA	15	TGTGCCAGCAGTTACTCGGGGGAGGGTCCCTACGAGCAGTACTTC	CASSYSGEGPYEQYF
TRBV28	TRBJ2-7	TRBD2	once	17	TGTGCCAGCAGTTTTTTTGTCGGGGTAGCGGGAGGGAACGAGCAGTACTTC	CASSFFVGVAGGNEQYF
TRBV27	TRBJ2-3	TRBD2	NA	14	TGTGCCAGCAAGACTAGCGGGAGTACCGATACGCGGTATTTT	CASKTSGSTDTRYF
TRBV7-9	TRBJ2-1	TRBD1	NA	16	TGTGCCAGCAGCTTAGCTAGGGGGCCGTCCTACAATGAGCAGTTCTTC	CASSLARGPSYNEQFF
TRBV7-2	TRBJ2-7	TRBD2	NA	14	TGTGCCAGCAGCCAGAGCGGGAGGGCCTACGAGCAGTACTTC	CASSQSGRAYEQYF
TRBV7-9	TRBJ1-1	NA	NA	15	TGTGCCAGCAGCCGCGGACAGTACGAGAACACTGAAGCTTTCTTT	CASSRGQYENTEAFF
TRBV3-1	TRBJ2-3	NA	NA	13	TGTGCCAGCAGCAGGAGCGGCACAGATACGCAGTATTTT	CASSRSGTDTQYF
TRBV27	TRBJ2-1	TRBD2	NA	16	TGTGCCAGCAGTTCGCTTAGCGGGAGAAGCGGGAATGAGCAGTTCTTC	CASSSLSGRSGNEQFF
TRBV5-1	TRBJ1-2	NA	few	16	TGCGCCAGCAGCTTGGCCCAAGGGGCAGCTAACTATGGCTACACCTTC	CASSLAQGAANYGYTF
TRBV6-2/TRBV6-3	TRBJ1-4	TRBD1	few	15	TGTGCCAGCAGGACGAGCCGGGACAGTAATGAAAAACTGTTTTTT	CASRTSRDSNEKLFF
TRBV28	TRBJ2-7	NA	few	14	TGTGCCAGCAAGGCCATTCCGGGTACCTACGAGCAGTACTTC	CASKAIPGTYEQYF
TRBV11-2	TRBJ1-2	NA	NA	14	TGTGCCAGCAGCCAGGGCCTACTGTACTATGGCTACACCTTC	CASSQGLLYYGYTF
TRBV7-9	TRBJ2-7	NA	NA	14	TGTGCCAGCAGCTTAGAGAAGACGAGCTACGAGCAGTACTTC	CASSLEKTSYEQYF
TRBV9	TRBJ2-1	NA	NA	15	TGTGCCAGCAGCGTAGCCGGGCAGGGGACCAATGAGCAGTTCTTC	CASSVAGQGTNEQFF
TRBV12-5	TRBJ1-6	NA	NA	14	TGTGCTAGTGGCCCTAGTGGAGGCGGTTCACCCCTCCACTTT	CASGPSGGGSPLHF
TRBV7-2	TRBJ2-7	TRBD2	many	15	TGTGCCAGCAGCTTGACGGCTAGCGGGACCTACGAGCAGTACTTC	CASSLTASGTYEQYF
TRBV20-1	TRBJ2-7	NA	NA	12	TGCAGTGCTAGAGATCCCAGCTACGAGCAGTACTTC	CSARDPSYEQYF
TRBV20-1	TRBJ1-1	NA	NA	15	TGCAGTGCTAGAGGTACGGGCCGGGGAAACACTGAAGCTTTCTTT	CSARGTGRGNTEAFF
TRBV28	TRBJ2-7	TRBD2	few	12	TGTGCCAGCAGCGGTGGGAGGGGCGAGCAGTACTTC	CASSGGRGEQYF
TRBV7-2	TRBJ2-5	NA	NA	15	TGTGCCAGCACCTCGGGGACGGGAAGGGAAGAGACCCAGTACTTC	CASTSGTGREETQYF
TRBV6-5	TRBJ1-2	TRBD1	NA	15	TGTGCCAGCAGTAGCCGGGACAGGGGCTTTTATGGCTACACCTTC	CASSSRDRGFYGYTF
TRBV6-4	TRBJ2-3	TRBD1	few	15	TGTGCCAGCAGAGCCGGGACAGGGATCACAGATACGCAGTATTTT	CASRAGTGITDTQYF
TRBV12-3/TRBV12-4	TRBJ2-5	NA	NA	13	TGTGCCAGCGGACGCGGGGTCCAAGAGACCCAGTACTTC	CASGRGVQETQYF
TRBV6-5	TRBJ2-7	NA	NA	12	TGTGCCAGCTACCTAATCCCCTACGAGCAGTACTTC	CASYLIPYEQYF
TRBV6-2/TRBV6-3	TRBJ2-7	TRBD1	few	15	TGTGCCAGCAGTTCGGCCCGGGACAGCGATTACGAGCAGTACTTC	CASSSARDSDYEQYF
TRBV20-1	TRBJ2-7	TRBD2	NA	12	TGCAGTGCTTGCGGGAGGATCGACGAGCAGTACTTC	CSACGRIDEQYF
TRBV12-3/TRBV12-4	TRBJ2-4	TRBD2	NA	15	TGTGCCAGCAGTTTAGCCGCGGGAGTAAAAAACATTCAGTACTTC	CASSLAAGVKNIQYF
TRBV29-1	TRBJ2-5	NA	few	14	TGCAGCGTTGAAGATGGGGGACCGGCGGGGACCCAGTACTTC	CSVEDGGPAGTQYF
TRBV6-1	TRBJ1-2	NA	once	13	TGTGCCTGCGCGGCAGGGCGTTTTAGTGGCTACACCTTC	CACAAGRFSGYTF